The rows below give T cell receptor beta chains drawn from one sample of a study of T cell responses to AZD1222 COVID-19 vaccine. Produced via immunoSEQ multiplex PCR; TCRdb's table is partial and in-frame only. The sample has about 150,000 clones, 80% to 95% seen once; the top ten hold approximately 4%. Sample: peripheral blood, taken 28 days after the second AZD1222 dose. The source of these receptors is an adult who received the AZD1222 COVID-19 vaccine. Each CDR3 is given with its conserved first and last residue. The order of the fields is D gene, clone size, J gene, V gene, CDR3 protein, CDR3 DNA. A D gene is named only where the DNA matches it firmly. Expanded clones get a size class; other rows say once, few or many, or leave the size out.

-	-	TRBJ2-2	TRBV4-3	CASSLAGAAGELFF	TGCGCCAGCAGTCTCGCGGGGGCTGCCGGGGAGCTGTTTTTT
-	-	TRBJ1-1	TRBV4-2	CASSQDQPNTEAFF	TGTGCCAGCAGCCAAGATCAGCCGAACACTGAAGCTTTCTTT
-	-	TRBJ1-5	TRBV18	CASSPQGGDNQPQHF	TGTGCCAGCTCACCACAAGGGGGGGACAATCAGCCCCAGCATTTT
-	-	TRBJ2-1	TRBV19	CASSTGLYNEQFF	TGTGCCAGTAGTACCGGACTCTACAATGAGCAGTTCTTC
-	-	TRBJ1-1	TRBV3-1/TRBV3-2	CASSQWRNTEAFF	TGTGCCAGCAGCCAGTGGCGGAACACTGAAGCTTTCTTT
-	-	TRBJ1-1	TRBV25-1	CASSRGADGTEAFF	TGTGCCAGCAGTCGCGGGGCGGACGGGACTGAAGCTTTCTTT
TRBD2	-	TRBJ2-2	TRBV11-3	CASSYGTPLAGGNTGELFF	TGTGCCAGCAGCTACGGGACCCCTTTAGCGGGGGGAAACACCGGGGAGCTGTTTTTT
TRBD2	-	TRBJ2-2	TRBV5-6	CASSLRAGSAGELFF	TGTGCCAGCAGCCTACGAGCGGGGAGCGCCGGGGAGCTGTTTTTT
TRBD1	-	TRBJ2-7	TRBV29-1	CSALEDRGYEQYF	TGCAGCGCCCTGGAGGACAGGGGCTACGAGCAGTACTTC
TRBD2	-	TRBJ2-1	TRBV7-2	CASSPSGDNNEQFF	TGTGCCAGCAGCCCCAGCGGGGATAACAATGAGCAGTTCTTC
-	-	TRBJ2-5	TRBV6-5	CASSYSTPGFYLAQYF	TGTGCCAGCAGTTACTCGACCCCAGGGTTCTATTTGGCCCAGTACTTC
-	once	TRBJ1-3	TRBV9	CASSTLSGNTIYF	TGTGCCAGCAGCACTTTATCTGGAAACACCATATATTTT
-	-	TRBJ2-3	TRBV6-6	CASSYDRRDTQYF	TGTGCCAGCAGTTACGACAGACGAGATACGCAGTATTTT
TRBD1	once	TRBJ2-7	TRBV28	CASRSGTGTYEQYF	TGTGCCAGCAGGAGCGGGACAGGGACCTACGAGCAGTACTTC
-	-	TRBJ1-4	TRBV18	CASSLAQADEKLFF	TGTGCCAGCTCACTTGCACAGGCGGATGAAAAACTGTTTTTT
TRBD1	-	TRBJ2-7	TRBV7-9	CASSVRDRVYEQYF	TGTGCCAGCAGCGTACGGGACAGGGTCTACGAGCAGTACTTC
-	-	TRBJ2-7	TRBV5-1	CASSTALSVAGGYEQYF	TGCGCCAGCAGCACCGCCCTTAGTGTTGCAGGAGGCTACGAGCAGTACTTC
-	-	TRBJ2-5	TRBV18	CASSPPGGETQYF	TGTGCCAGCTCACCACCGGGCGGGGAGACCCAGTACTTC
-	-	TRBJ1-2	TRBV7-2	CASSFNRANYGYTF	TGTGCCAGCAGCTTCAACAGAGCTAACTATGGCTACACCTTC
-	-	TRBJ2-2	TRBV27	CASSLAGEISGELFF	TGTGCCAGCAGTTTAGCAGGGGAAATATCCGGGGAGCTGTTTTTT
-	-	TRBJ2-7	TRBV6-6	CASRSSYEQYF	TGTGCCAGCAGGAGCTCCTACGAGCAGTACTTC
TRBD1	-	TRBJ2-7	TRBV11-2	CASSLGPGQASYEQYF	TGTGCCAGCAGCTTAGGTCCGGGACAGGCCTCCTACGAGCAGTACTTC
TRBD1	-	TRBJ1-2	TRBV5-4	CASSSPDRVHGYTF	TGTGCCAGCAGCTCCCCCGACAGGGTGCATGGCTACACCTTC
-	-	TRBJ1-5	TRBV7-2	CASSPRDNQPQHF	TGTGCCAGCAGCCCAAGGGACAATCAGCCCCAGCATTTT
-	-	TRBJ1-2	TRBV10-3	CAISESPRGNYGYTF	TGTGCCATCAGTGAGTCGCCTAGGGGTAACTATGGCTACACCTTC
-	-	TRBJ2-1	TRBV2	CASEGNEQFF	TGTGCCAGCGAAGGCAATGAGCAGTTCTTC
-	-	TRBJ2-1	TRBV29-1	CSVGTARYNEQFF	TGCAGCGTTGGGACAGCGAGGTACAATGAGCAGTTCTTC
TRBD2	-	TRBJ2-7	TRBV6-5	CASSDGTSGAGEQYF	TGTGCCAGCAGCGACGGGACTAGCGGGGCGGGCGAGCAGTACTTC
-	-	TRBJ2-3	TRBV20-1	CSVGSVGSQYF	TGCAGTGTTGGTAGTGTGGGGTCGCAGTATTTT
-	-	TRBJ2-7	TRBV6-2/TRBV6-3	CASSTALYEQYF	TGTGCCAGCAGCACGGCCCTCTACGAGCAGTACTTC
-	-	TRBJ2-5	TRBV6-5	CASSISWETQYF	TGTGCCAGCAGCATAAGCTGGGAGACCCAGTACTTC
-	-	TRBJ1-1	TRBV19	CATSRAYGAFF	TGTGCCACCTCTCGGGCTTATGGAGCTTTCTTT
-	-	TRBJ2-3	TRBV5-4	CASRDGPEPDTQYF	TGTGCCAGCAGGGACGGTCCGGAGCCAGATACGCAGTATTTT
-	-	TRBJ2-1	TRBV18	CASSYATGTHEQFF	TGTGCCAGCTCTTACGCCACGGGGACCCATGAGCAGTTCTTC
-	-	TRBJ1-1	TRBV18	CASSAISGAFF	TGTGCCAGCTCAGCGATCTCCGGAGCTTTCTTT
-	-	TRBJ2-5	TRBV9	CASSVEGRKTQYF	TGTGCCAGCAGCGTAGAAGGGAGGAAGACCCAGTACTTC
-	-	TRBJ2-5	TRBV3-1/TRBV3-2	CASSQGLEGKETQYF	TGTGCCAGCAGCCAAGGACTAGAAGGGAAAGAGACCCAGTACTTC
-	-	TRBJ2-3	TRBV6-4	CASSGGTAVTDTQYF	TGTGCCAGCAGTGGGGGGACCGCGGTCACAGATACGCAGTATTTT
-	-	TRBJ1-6	TRBV7-2	CASSLGGARNSPLHF	TGTGCCAGCAGCTTAGGGGGGGCGCGGAATTCACCCCTCCACTTT
-	-	TRBJ2-7	TRBV9	CASSVNSLGGLDEQYF	TGTGCCAGCAGCGTCAATTCCTTGGGGGGCCTCGACGAGCAGTACTTC
-	-	TRBJ2-1	TRBV7-2	CASSLAGSGNEQFF	TGTGCCAGCAGCTTAGCCGGTAGCGGCAATGAGCAGTTCTTC